This T cell receptor beta chain comes out of a study of cytomegalovirus exposure and HLA in healthy donors. Regarding the study as a whole: In a later analysis, across HLA loci, associated TCR counts were highest for DRB1, lowest for HLA-C. Per published reports, the classifier diagnosed cytomegalovirus status with high specificity and sensitivity. A missense DCLRE1C variant was associated with V- and J-gene trimming of TCR beta chains in a later analysis, and an independent cohort replicated the association. Later work found most CMV-associated TCR beta chains apparently HLA-restricted.

CDR1 is KGHSH, CDR2 LQKENI, per germline. The CDR3 length is 16 residues. Trimming at V came to 5 bases and at J to 4 bases, leaving 13 bases not matched to a gene. As for this clone: No antigen is known for it.

The PCR was carried out with 60 Vbeta primers and 13 Jbeta primers. Profiling relied on immunoSEQ multiplex PCR, and the TCRdb table lists in-frame clones only, not all of them. Here the sample spans roughly 180,000 clones, roughly 87% being singletons. Sequencing was done on a sample of PBMCs. The TCR sequence derives from a man between 40 and 49 years old in good health and CMV-seronegative. J is TRBJ1-1 and V is TRBV18, with 7 nucleotides matching TRBD1. CDR3 in amino acids: CASSSSPGTDSTEAFF. In DNA form, the CDR3 reads TGTGCCAGCTCATCGTCTCCCGGGACAGATTCCACTGAAGCTTTCTTT.